A single T cell receptor beta chain is shown here with its context. Its specificity is not known. This specimen belongs to a study of long-term antiretroviral therapy in people with HIV. Study-level information: The study's earliest collections predate the 2015 immediate-ART recommendation by about a decade.

Notes on the study in general: Post-ART diversity increased but stayed below transplant donor controls. Clones that had undergone expansion before ART prevailed in the repertoire throughout all time points.

An immunoSEQ assay, version v3.0, was performed at survey level. Sequenced by immunoSEQ multiplex PCR; TCRdb stores in-frame clones only, minus some. The data contain 40,000 or so clones, roughly 87% of them singletons. From each donor, at least one pre-ART PBMC sample and at least two post-ART PBMC samples were obtained. This CDR3 has 16 amino acids. Trimming removed 0 bases from V and 4 bases from J; junction bases left unmatched: 7. Germline loops: CDR1 PRHDT, CDR2 FYEKMQ (reference sequence). The specimen comprised unsorted PBMCs, sampled 1 year after starting antiretroviral therapy. This chain links TRBV13 with TRBJ2-5; 8 nucleotides line up with TRBD2. The sequence was collected from a man younger than 35 with HIV. The CDR3 is CASSLGAGVRGETQYF. The CDR3 DNA reads as TGTGCCAGCAGCTTAGGAGCGGGAGTGAGAGGAGAGACCCAGTACTTC.